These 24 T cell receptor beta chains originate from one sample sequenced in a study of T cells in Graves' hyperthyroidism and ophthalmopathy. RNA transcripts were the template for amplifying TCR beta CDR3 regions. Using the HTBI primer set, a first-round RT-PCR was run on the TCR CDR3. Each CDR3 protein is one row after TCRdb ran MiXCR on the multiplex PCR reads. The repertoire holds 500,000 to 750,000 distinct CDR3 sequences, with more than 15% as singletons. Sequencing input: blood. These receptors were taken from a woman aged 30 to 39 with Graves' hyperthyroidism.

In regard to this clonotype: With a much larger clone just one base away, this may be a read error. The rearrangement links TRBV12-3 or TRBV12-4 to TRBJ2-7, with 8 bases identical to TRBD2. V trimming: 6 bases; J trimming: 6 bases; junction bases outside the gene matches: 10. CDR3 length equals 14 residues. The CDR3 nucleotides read TGTGCCAGCAGCGACCTGCGGGGGGCGGGCGAGCAGTACTTC. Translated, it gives CASSDLRGAGEQYF.

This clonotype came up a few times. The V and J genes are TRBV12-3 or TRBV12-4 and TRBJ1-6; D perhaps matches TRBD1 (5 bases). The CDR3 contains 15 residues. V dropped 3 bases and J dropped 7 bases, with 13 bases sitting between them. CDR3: CASSFRGGLNSPLHF. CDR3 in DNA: TGTGCCAGCAGTTTTCGCGGGGGGTTAAATTCACCCCTCCACTTT.

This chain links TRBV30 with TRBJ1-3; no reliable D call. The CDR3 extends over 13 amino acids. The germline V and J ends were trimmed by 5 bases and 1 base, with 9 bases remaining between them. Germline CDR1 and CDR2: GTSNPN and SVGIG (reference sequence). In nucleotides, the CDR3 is TGTGCCTGGGGAGCGGTATCTGGAAACACCATATATTTT. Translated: CAWGAVSGNTIYF.

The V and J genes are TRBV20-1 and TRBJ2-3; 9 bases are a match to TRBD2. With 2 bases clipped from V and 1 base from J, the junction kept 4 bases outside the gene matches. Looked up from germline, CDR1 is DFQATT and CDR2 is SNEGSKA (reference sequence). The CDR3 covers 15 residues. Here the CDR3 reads CSARLAGPRTDTQYF. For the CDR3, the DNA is TGCAGTGCTAGACTAGCGGGACCGCGCACAGATACGCAGTATTTT.

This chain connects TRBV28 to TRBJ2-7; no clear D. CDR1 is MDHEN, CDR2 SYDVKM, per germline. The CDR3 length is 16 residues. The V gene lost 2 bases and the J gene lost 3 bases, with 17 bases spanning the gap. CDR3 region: CASSLPLRGDNYEQYF. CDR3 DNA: TGTGCCAGCAGTTTACCCCTCCGAGGAGATAACTACGAGCAGTACTTC.

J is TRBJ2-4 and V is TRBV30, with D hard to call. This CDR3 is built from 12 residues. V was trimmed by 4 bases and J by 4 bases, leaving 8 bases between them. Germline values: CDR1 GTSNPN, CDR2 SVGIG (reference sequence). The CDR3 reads CAWIAEKNIQYF. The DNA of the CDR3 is TGTGCCTGGATCGCGGAGAAAAACATTCAGTACTTC. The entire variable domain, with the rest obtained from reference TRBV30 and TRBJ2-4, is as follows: SQTIHQWPATLVQPVGSPLSLECTVEGTSNPNLYWYRQAAGRGLQLLFYSVGIGQISSEVPQNLSASRPQDRQFILSSKKLLLSDSGFYLCAWIAEKNIQYFGAGTRLSVL.

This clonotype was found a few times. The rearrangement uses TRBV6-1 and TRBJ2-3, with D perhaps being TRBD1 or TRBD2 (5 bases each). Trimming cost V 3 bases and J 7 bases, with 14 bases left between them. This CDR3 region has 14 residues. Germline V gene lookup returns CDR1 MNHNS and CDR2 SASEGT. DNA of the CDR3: TGTGCCAGCAGTGATCCCGGGACCCAATATACGCAGTATTTT. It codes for CASSDPGTQYTQYF.

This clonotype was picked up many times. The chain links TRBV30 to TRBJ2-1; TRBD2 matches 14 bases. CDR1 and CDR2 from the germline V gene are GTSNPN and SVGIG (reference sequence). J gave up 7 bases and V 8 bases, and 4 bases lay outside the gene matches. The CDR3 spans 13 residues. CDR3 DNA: TGTGCCGCGACTAGCGGGAGGGAAAATGAGCAGTTCTTC. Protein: CAATSGRENEQFF.

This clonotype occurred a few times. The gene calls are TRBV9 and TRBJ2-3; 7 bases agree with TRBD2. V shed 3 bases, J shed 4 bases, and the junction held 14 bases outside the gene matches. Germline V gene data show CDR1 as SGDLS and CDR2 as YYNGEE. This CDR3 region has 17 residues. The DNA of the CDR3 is TGTGCCAGCAGCGCCGCCGGGGCGGGAGCACAGGCAGATACGCAGTATTTT. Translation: CASSAAGAGAQADTQYF.

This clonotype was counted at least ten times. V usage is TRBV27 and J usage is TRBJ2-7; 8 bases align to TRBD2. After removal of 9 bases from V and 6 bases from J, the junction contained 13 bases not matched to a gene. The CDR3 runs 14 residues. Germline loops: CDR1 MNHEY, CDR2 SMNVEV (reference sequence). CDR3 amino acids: CASQSGGRPTEQYF. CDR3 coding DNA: TGTGCCAGTCAATCAGGCGGGAGGCCCACCGAGCAGTACTTC.

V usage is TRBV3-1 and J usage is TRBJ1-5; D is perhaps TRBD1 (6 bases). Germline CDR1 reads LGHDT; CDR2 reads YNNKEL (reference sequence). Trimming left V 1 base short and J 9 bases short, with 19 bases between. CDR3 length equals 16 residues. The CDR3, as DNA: TGTGCCAGCAGCCAAGCTGGGGACAAAGTTCCCTCGCCCCAGCATTTT. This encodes CASSQAGDKVPSPQHF.

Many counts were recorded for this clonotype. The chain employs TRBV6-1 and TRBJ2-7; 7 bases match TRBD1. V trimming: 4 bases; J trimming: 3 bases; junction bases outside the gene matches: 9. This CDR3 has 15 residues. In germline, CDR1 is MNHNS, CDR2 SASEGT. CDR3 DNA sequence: TGTGCCAGCAGTGGGAGAGGGGGCGCAATCTACGAGCAGTACTTC. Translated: CASSGRGGAIYEQYF.

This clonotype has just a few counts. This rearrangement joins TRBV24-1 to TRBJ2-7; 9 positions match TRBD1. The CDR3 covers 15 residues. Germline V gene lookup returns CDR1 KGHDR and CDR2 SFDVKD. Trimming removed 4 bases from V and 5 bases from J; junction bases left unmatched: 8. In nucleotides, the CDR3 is TGTGCCACCAGTGACAGGGGACAGGGTATCCACGAGCAGTACTTC. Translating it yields CATSDRGQGIHEQYF.

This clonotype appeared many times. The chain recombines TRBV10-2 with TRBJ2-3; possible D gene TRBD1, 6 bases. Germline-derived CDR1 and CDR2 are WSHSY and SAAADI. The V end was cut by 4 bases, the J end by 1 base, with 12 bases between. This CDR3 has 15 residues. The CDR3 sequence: CASSVAGVGTDTQYF. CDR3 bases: TGCGCCAGCAGTGTGGCAGGGGTTGGCACAGATACGCAGTATTTT.

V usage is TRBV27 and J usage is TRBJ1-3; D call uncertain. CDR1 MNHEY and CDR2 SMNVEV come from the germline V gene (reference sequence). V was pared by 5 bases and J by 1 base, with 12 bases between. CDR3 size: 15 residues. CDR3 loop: CASSEFNDSGNTIYF. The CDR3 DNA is TGTGCCAGCAGTGAGTTCAACGATTCTGGAAACACCATATATTTT.

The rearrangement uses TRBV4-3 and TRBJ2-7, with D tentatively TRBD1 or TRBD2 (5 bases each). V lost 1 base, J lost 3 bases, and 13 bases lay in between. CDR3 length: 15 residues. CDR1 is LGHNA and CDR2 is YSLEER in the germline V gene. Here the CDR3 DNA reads TGCGCCAGCAGCCAAGGGGCCGGGACGAGCTACGAGCAGTACTTC. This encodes CASSQGAGTSYEQYF.

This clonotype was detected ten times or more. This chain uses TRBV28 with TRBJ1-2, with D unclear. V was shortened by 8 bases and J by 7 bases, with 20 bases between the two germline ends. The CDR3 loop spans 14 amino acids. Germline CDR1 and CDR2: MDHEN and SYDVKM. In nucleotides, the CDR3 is TGTGCCAGCCTCCTTGGAGGGAGGATTGGTGGCTACACCTTC. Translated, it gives CASLLGGRIGGYTF.

CDR3 in amino acids: CASSVSRGVEGNQPQHF. Here the CDR3 DNA reads TGCGCCAGCTCAGTATCACGAGGGGTTGAGGGCAATCAGCCCCAGCATTTT. The chain has TRBV10-2 and TRBJ1-5, with D possibly matching TRBD1 (5 bases). The germline V gene encodes CDR1 WSHSY and CDR2 SAAADI. There are 17 residues in the CDR3. With 8 bases removed from V and 2 bases from J, the gap between germline ends came to 22 bases.

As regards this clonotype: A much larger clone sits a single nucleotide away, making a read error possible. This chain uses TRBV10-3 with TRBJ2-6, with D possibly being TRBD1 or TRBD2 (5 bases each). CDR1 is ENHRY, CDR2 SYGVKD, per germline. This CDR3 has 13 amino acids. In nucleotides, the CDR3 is TGTGCCACCGGGAACTCTGGGGCCAGCGTCCTGACTTTC. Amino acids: CATGNSGASVLTF.

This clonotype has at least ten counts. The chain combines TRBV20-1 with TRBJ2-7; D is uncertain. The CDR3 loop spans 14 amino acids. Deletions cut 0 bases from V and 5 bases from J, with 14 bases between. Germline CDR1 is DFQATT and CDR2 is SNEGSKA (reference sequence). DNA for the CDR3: TGCAGTGCTAGAGATCCGCAAGCAGGTCACGAGCAGTACTTC. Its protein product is CSARDPQAGHEQYF.

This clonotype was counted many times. The CDR3 sequence: CASSLLAGLSNQPQHF. The CDR3 DNA reads TGTGCCAGCAGTTTATTGGCAGGCCTTAGCAATCAGCCCCAGCATTTT. This rearrangement joins TRBV28 to TRBJ1-5; D is ambiguous. This CDR3 is built from 16 residues. CDR1 is MDHEN, CDR2 SYDVKM, per germline. Trimming removed 1 base at V and 0 bases at J, with 10 bases between.

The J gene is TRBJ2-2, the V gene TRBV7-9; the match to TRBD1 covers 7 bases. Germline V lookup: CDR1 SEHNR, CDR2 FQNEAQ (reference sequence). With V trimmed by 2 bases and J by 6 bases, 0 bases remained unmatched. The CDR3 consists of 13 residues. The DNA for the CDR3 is TGTGCCAGCAGCTTACAGGGGGCCGGGGAGCTGTTTTTT. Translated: CASSLQGAGELFF.

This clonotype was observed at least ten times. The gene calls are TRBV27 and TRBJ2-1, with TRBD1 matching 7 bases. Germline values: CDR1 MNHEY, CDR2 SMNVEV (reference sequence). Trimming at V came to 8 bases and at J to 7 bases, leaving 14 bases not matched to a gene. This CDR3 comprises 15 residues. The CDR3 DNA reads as TGTGCCAGCCCAAAAAGGGGGCAGGGAAAAAATGAGCAGTTCTTC. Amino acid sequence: CASPKRGQGKNEQFF.

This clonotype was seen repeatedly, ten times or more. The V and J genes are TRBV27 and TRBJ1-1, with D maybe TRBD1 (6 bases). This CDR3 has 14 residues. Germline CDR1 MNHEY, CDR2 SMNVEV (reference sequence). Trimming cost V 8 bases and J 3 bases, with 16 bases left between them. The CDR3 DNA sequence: TGTGCCAGCGCCCTGATACAGGGACACACTGAAGCTTTCTTT. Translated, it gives CASALIQGHTEAFF.